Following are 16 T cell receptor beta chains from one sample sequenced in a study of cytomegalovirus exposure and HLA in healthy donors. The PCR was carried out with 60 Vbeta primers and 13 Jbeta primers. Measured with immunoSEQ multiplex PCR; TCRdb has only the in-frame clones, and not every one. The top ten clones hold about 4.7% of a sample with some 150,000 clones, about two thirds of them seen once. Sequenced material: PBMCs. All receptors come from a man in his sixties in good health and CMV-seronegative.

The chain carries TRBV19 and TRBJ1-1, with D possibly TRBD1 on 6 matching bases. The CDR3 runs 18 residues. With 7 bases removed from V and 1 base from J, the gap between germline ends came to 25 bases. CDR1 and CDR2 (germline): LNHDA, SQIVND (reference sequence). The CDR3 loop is CASKGTPGGKGENTEAFF. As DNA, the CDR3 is TGTGCCAGTAAAGGCACCCCGGGGGGCAAGGGGGAGAACACTGAAGCTTTCTTT.

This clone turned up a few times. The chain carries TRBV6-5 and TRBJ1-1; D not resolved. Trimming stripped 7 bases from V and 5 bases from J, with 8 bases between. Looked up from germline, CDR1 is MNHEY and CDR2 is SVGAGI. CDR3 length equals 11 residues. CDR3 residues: CASKRRTEAFF. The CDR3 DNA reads TGTGCCAGCAAACGGAGGACTGAAGCTTTCTTT.

The CDR3 coding sequence is TGTGCCAGCAGCAGAACACCAAATCAGCCCCAGCATTTT. Protein: CASSRTPNQPQHF. This chain links TRBV5-4 with TRBJ1-5, with D hard to call. The CDR3 contains 13 residues. The V end lost 4 bases, the J end lost 4 bases, and 9 bases lay between the germline ends. The germline CDR1 and CDR2 sequences are SGHNT and YYREEE (reference sequence).

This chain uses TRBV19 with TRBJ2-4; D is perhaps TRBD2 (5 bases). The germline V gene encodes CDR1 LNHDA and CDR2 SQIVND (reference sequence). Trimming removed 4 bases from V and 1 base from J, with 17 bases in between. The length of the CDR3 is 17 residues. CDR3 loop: CASSRGSAEIAKNIQYF. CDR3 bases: TGTGCCAGTAGTAGAGGGAGTGCTGAGATTGCCAAAAACATTCAGTACTTC.

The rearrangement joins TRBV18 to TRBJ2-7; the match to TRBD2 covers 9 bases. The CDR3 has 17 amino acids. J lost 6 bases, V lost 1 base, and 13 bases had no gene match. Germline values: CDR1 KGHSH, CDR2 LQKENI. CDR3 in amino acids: CASSPLVAGVGSGEQYF. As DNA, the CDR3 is TGTGCCAGCTCACCACTGGTAGCGGGAGTTGGATCTGGCGAGCAGTACTTC.

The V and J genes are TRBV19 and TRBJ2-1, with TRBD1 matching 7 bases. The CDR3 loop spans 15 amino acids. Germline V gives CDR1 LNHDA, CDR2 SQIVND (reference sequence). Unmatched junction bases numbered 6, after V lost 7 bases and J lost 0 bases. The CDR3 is CASMTDRSSYNEQFF. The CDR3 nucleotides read TGTGCCAGTATGACGGACAGGAGCTCCTACAATGAGCAGTTCTTC.

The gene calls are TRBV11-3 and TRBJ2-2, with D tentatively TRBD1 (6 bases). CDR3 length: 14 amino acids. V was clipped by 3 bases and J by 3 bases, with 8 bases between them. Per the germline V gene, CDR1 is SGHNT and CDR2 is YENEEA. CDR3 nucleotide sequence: TGTGCCAGCAGCTTCTCAGGGGACACCGGGGAGCTGTTTTTT. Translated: CASSFSGDTGELFF.

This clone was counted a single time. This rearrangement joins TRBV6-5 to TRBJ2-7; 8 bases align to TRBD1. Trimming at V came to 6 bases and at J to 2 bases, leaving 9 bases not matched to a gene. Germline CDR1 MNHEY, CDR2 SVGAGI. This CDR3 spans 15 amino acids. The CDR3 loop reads CASRAQGAFPYEQYF. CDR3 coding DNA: TGTGCCAGCAGGGCCCAGGGGGCTTTCCCCTACGAGCAGTACTTC.

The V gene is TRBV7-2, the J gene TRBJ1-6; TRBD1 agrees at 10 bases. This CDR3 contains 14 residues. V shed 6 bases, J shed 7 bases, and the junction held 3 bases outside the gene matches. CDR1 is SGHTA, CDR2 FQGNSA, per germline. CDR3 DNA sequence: TGTGCCAGCAGTCGACAGGGGGCGAATTCACCCCTCCACTTT. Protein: CASSRQGANSPLHF.

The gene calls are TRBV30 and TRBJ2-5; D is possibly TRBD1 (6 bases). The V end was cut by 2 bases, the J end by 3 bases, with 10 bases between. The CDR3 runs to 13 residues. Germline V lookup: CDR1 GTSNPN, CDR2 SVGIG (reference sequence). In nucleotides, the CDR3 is TGTGCCTGGAGTCCTAACAGGGAAGAGACCCAGTACTTC. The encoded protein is CAWSPNREETQYF.

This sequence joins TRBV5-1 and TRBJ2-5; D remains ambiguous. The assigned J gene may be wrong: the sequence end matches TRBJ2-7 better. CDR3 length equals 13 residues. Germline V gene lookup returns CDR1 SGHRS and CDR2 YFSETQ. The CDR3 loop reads CASSFTNSYEQYF. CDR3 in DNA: TGCGCCAGCAGCTTTACTAACTCCTACGAGCAGTACTTC.

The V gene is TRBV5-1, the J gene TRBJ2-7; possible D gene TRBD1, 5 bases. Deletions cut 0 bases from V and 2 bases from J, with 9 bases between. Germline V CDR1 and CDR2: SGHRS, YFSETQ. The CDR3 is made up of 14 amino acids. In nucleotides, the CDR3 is TGCGCCAGCAGCTTGGCCCAGGGAACCTACGAGCAGTACTTC. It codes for CASSLAQGTYEQYF.

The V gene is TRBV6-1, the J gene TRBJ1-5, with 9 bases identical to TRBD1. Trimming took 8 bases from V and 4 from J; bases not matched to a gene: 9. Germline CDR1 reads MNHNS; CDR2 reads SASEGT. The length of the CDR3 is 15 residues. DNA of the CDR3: TGTGCCAGCTTGGGGAACGACAGGGGGAATCAGCCCCAGCATTTT. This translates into CASLGNDRGNQPQHF.

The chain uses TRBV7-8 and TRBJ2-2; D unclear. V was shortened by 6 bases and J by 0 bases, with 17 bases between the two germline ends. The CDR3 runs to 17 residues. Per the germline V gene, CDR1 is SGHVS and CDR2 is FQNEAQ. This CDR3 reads CASRGFSAASNTGELFF. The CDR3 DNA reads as TGTGCCAGCAGGGGTTTTTCTGCGGCCTCGAACACCGGGGAGCTGTTTTTT. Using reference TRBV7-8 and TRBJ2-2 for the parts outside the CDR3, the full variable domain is GAGVSQSPRYKVAKRGQDVALRCDPISGHVSLFWYQQALGQGPEFLTYFQNEAQLDKSGLPSDRFFAERPEGSVSTLKIQRTQQEDSAVYLCASRGFSAASNTGELFFGEGSRLTVL.

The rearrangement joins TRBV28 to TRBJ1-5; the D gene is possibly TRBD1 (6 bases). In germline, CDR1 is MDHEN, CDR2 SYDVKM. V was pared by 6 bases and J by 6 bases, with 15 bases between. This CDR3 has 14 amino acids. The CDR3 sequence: CASRGSRDTQPQHF. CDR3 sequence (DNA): TGTGCCAGCAGGGGAAGTAGGGACACTCAGCCCCAGCATTTT.

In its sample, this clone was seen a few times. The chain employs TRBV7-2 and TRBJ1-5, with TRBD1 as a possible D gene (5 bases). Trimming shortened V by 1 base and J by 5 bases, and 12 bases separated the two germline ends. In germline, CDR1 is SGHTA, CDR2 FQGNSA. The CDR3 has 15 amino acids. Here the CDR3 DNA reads TGTGCCAGCAGCTTAGATTTTACCAGGGATCAGCCCCAGCATTTT. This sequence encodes CASSLDFTRDQPQHF.